Sequencing of this T cell receptor (beta chain) was carried out in a study of control samples from healthy donors and cancer patients. The table came from immunoSEQ multiplex PCR; TCRdb's copy has only in-frame clones and leaves some out. The table has roughly 73,000 clones, around 92% seen once. The sample was blood. The TCR originated in a woman in her fifties or sixties in good health.

The CDR3 region has the DNA TGTGCCAGCAGCCCGCAGGACGGCAATCAGCCCCAGCATTTT. Translating it yields CASSPQDGNQPQHF. The chain has TRBV9 and TRBJ1-5; no definite D call. V lost 4 bases, J lost 2 bases, and 10 bases lay in between. This CDR3 has 14 residues. The germline V gene encodes CDR1 SGDLS and CDR2 YYNGEE.